This entry features one T cell receptor beta chain sequence. The V gene lost 0 bases and the J gene lost 5 bases, with 11 bases spanning the gap. Germline CDR1 SEHNR, CDR2 FQNEAQ (reference sequence). The CDR3 spans 15 residues. This sample is drawn from a study of blood T cell repertoires in COVID-19. Sequencing was performed with immunoSEQ multiplex PCR; in TCRdb, only in-frame clones are kept and a portion is missing. Of 25,000 to 35,000 clones in the sample, more than 70% were seen once. The sequence derives from a human donor in a cohort sampled during active COVID-19. Source material: peripheral blood. The V call is TRBV7-9, the J call TRBJ2-1, with D perhaps TRBD2 (6 bases). CDR3 amino acids: CASSLAVLANNEQFF. The CDR3 coding sequence is TGTGCCAGCAGCTTAGCCGTCCTAGCGAACAATGAGCAGTTCTTC.